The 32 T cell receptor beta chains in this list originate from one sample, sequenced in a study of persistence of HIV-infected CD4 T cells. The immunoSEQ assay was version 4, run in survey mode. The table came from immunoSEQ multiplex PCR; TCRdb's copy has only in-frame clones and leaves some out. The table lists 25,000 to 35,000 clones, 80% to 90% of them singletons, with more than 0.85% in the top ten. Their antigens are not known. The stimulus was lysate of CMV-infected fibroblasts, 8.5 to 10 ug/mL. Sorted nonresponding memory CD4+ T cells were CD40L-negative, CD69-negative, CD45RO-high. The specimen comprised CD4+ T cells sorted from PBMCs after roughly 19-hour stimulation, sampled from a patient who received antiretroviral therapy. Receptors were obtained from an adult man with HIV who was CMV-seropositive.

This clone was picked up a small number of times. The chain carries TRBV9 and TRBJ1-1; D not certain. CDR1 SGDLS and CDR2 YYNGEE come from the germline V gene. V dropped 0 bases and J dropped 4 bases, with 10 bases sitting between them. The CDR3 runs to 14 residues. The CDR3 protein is CASSVDASFTEAFF. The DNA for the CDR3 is TGTGCCAGCAGCGTAGACGCCAGCTTCACTGAAGCTTTCTTT.

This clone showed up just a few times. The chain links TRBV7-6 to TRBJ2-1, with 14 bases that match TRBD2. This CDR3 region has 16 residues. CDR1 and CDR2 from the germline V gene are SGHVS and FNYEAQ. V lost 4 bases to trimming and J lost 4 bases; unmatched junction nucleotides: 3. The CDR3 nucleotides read TGTGCCAGCAGCTGGACTAGCGGGGGGCTATACAATGAGCAGTTCTTC. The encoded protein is CASSWTSGGLYNEQFF.

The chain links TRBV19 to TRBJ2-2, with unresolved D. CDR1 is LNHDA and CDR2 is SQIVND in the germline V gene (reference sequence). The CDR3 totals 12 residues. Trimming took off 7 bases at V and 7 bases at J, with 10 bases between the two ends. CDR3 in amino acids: CASTTILGELFF. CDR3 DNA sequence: TGTGCCAGTACCACCATCCTCGGGGAGCTGTTTTTT.

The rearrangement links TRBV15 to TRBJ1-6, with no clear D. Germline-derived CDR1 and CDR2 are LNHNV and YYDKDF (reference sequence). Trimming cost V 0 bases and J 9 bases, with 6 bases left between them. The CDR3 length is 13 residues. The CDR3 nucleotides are TGTGCCACCAGCAGAGATCCAGTTTCACCCCTCCACTTT. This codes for CATSRDPVSPLHF.

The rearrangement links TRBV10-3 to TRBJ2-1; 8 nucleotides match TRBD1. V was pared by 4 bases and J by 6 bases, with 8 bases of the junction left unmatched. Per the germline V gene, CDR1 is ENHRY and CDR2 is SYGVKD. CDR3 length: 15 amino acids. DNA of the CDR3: TGTGCCATCAGTGGTTCTAGGACAGGGCGCAATGAGCAGTTCTTC. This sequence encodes CAISGSRTGRNEQFF.

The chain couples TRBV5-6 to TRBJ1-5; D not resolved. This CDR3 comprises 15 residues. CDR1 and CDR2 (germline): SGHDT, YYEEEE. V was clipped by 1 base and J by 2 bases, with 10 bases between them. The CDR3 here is CASSLWVTGNQPQHF. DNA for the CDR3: TGTGCCAGCAGCTTGTGGGTTACGGGCAATCAGCCCCAGCATTTT. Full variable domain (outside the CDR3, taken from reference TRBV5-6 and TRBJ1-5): DAGVTQSPTHLIKTRGQQVTLRCSPKSGHDTVSWYQQALGQGPQFIFQYYEEEERQRGNFPDRFSGHQFPNYSSELNVNALLLGDSALYLCASSLWVTGNQPQHFGDGTRLSIL.

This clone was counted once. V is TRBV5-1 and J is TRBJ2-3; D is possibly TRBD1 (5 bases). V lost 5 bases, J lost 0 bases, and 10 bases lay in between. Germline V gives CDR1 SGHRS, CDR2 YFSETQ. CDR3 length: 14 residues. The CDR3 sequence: CASRTDKSTDTQYF. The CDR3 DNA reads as TGCGCCAGCAGGACGGACAAAAGCACAGATACGCAGTATTTT.

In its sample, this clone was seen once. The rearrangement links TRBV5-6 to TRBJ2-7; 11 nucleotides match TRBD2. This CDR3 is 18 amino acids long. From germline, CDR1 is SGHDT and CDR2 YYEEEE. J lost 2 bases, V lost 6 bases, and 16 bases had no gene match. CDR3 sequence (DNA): TGTGCCAGCAACCCATTCCTTTCTAGCGGGGGGACAGCCTACGAGCAGTACTTC. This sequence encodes CASNPFLSSGGTAYEQYF.

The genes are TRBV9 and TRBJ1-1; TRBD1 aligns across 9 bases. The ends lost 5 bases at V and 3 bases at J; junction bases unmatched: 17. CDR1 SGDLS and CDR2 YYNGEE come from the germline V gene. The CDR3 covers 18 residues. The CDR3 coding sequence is TGTGCCAGCAGTGACAACAGGGGGCTAGGCTTACAGGACACTGAAGCTTTCTTT. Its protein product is CASSDNRGLGLQDTEAFF. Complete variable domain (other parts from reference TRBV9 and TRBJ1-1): DSGVTQTPKHLITATGQRVTLRCSPRSGDLSVYWYQQSLDQGLQFLIQYYNGEERAKGNILERFSAQQFPDLHSELNLSSLELGDSALYFCASSDNRGLGLQDTEAFFGQGTRLTVV.

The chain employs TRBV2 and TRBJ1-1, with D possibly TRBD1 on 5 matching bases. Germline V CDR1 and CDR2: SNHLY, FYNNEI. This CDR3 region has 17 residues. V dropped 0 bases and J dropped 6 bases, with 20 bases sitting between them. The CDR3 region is CASSEAIGRVVTAEAFF. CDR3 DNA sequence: TGTGCCAGCAGTGAAGCGATAGGCAGGGTGGTAACCGCTGAAGCTTTCTTT. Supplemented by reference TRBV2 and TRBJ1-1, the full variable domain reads EPEVTQTPSHQVTQMGQEVILRCVPISNHLYFYWYRQILGQKVEFLVSFYNNEISEKSEIFDDQFSVERPDGSNFTLKIRSTKLEDSAMYFCASSEAIGRVVTAEAFFGQGTRLTVV.

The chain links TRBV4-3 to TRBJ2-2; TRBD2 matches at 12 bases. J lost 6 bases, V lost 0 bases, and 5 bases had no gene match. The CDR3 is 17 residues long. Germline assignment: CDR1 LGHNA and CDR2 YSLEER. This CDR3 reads CASSQDPLAGGPGELFF. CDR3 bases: TGCGCCAGCAGCCAAGATCCACTAGCGGGGGGTCCCGGGGAGCTGTTTTTT.

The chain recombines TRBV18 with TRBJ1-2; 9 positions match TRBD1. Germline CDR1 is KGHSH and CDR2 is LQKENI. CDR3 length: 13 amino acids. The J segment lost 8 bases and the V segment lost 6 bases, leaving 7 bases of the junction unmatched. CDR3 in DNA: TGTGCCAGCTCTCCGGGACAGGGTTGGGGCTACACCTTC. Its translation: CASSPGQGWGYTF.

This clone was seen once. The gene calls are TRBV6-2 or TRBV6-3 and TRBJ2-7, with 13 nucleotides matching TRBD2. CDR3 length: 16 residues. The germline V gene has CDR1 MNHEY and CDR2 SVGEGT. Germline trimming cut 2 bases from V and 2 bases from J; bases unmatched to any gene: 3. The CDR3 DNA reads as TGTGCCAGCAGTTACCTACTAGCGGGGGGGACCTACGAGCAGTACTTC. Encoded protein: CASSYLLAGGTYEQYF.

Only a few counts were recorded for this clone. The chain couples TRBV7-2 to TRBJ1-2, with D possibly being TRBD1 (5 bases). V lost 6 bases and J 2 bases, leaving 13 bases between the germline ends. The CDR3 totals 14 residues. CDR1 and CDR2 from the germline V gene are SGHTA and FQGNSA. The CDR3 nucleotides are TGTGCCAGCAGTCCCGCCAGACAGAACTATGGCTACACCTTC. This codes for CASSPARQNYGYTF.

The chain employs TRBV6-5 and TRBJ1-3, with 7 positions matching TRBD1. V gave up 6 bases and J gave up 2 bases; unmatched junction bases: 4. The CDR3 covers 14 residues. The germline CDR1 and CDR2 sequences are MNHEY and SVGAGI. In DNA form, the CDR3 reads TGTGCCAGCAGGCAAACAGGGGCTGGAAACACCATATATTTT. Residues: CASRQTGAGNTIYF.

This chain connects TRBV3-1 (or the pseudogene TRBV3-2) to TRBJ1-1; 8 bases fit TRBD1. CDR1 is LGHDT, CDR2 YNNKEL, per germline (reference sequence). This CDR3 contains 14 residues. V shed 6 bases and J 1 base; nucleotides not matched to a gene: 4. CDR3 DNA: TGTGCCAGCAGAGTACAGGGGGAGAACACTGAAGCTTTCTTT. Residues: CASRVQGENTEAFF.

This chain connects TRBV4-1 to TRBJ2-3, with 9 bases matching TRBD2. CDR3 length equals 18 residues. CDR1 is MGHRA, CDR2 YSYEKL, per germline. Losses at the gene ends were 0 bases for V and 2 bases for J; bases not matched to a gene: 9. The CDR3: CASSQERISGGPTDTQYF. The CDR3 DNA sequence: TGCGCCAGCAGCCAAGAGCGGATTAGCGGGGGCCCCACAGATACGCAGTATTTT.

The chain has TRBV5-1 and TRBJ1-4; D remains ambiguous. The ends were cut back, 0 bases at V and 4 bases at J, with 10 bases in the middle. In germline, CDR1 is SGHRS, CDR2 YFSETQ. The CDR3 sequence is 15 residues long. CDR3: CASSLVGRLNEKLFF. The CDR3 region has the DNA TGCGCCAGCAGCTTGGTGGGCAGGCTTAATGAAAAACTGTTTTTT.

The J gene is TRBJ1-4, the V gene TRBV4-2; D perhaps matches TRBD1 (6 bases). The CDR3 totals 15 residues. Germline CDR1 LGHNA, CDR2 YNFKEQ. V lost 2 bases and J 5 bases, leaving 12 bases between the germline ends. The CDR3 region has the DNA TGTGCCAGCAGCCAATTGGACAGCGACAATGAAAAACTGTTTTTT. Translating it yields CASSQLDSDNEKLFF.

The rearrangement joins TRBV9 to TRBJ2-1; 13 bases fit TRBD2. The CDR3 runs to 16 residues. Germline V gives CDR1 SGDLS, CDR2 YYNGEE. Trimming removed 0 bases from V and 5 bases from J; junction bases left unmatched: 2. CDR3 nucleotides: TGTGCCAGCAGCGTAGGGACTAGCGGGGGAGACAATGAGCAGTTCTTC. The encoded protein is CASSVGTSGGDNEQFF.

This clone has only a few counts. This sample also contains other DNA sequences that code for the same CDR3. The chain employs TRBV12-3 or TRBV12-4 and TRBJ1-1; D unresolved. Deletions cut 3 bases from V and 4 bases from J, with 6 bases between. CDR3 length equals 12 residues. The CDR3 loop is CASSLTGTEAFF. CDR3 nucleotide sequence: TGTGCCAGCAGTTTGACGGGCACTGAAGCTTTCTTT.

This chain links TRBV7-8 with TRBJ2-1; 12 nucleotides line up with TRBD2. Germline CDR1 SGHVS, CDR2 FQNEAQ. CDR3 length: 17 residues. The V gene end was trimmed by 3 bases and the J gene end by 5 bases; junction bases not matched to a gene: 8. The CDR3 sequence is CASSLIGLAGPNNEQFF. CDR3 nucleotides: TGTGCCAGCAGCTTGATAGGACTAGCGGGGCCAAACAATGAGCAGTTCTTC. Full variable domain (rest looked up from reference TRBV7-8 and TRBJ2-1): GAGVSQSPRYKVAKRGQDVALRCDPISGHVSLFWYQQALGQGPEFLTYFQNEAQLDKSGLPSDRFFAERPEGSVSTLKIQRTQQEDSAVYLCASSLIGLAGPNNEQFFGPGTRLTVL.

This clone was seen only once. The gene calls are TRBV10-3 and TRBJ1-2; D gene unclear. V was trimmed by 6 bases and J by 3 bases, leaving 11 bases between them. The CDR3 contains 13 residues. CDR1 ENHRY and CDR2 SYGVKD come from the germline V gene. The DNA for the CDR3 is TGTGCCATCAGAAGGGAAAATGACTATGGCTACACCTTC. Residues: CAIRRENDYGYTF.

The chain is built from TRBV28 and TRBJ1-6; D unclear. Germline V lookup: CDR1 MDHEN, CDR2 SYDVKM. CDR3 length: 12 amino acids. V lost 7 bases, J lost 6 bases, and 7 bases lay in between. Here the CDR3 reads CASNGVNSPLHF. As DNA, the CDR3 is TGTGCCAGCAACGGCGTTAATTCACCCCTCCACTTT.

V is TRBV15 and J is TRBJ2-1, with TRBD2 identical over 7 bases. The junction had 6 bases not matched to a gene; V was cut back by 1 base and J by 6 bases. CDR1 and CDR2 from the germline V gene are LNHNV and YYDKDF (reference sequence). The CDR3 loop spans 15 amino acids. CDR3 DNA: TGTGCCACCAGCAGAGGGGGCGGGAGAACCAATGAGCAGTTCTTC. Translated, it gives CATSRGGGRTNEQFF.

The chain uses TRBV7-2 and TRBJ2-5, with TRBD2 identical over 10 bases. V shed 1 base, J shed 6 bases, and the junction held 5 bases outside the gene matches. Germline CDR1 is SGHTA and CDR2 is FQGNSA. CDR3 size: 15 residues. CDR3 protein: CASSLEAGGPKTQYF. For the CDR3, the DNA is TGTGCCAGCAGCTTAGAAGCGGGGGGGCCAAAGACCCAGTACTTC. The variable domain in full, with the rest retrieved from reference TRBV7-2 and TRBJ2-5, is GAGVSQSPSNKVTEKGKDVELRCDPISGHTALYWYRQSLGQGLEFLIYFQGNSAPDKSGLPSDRFSAERTGGSVSTLTIQRTQQEDSAVYLCASSLEAGGPKTQYFGPGTRLLVL.

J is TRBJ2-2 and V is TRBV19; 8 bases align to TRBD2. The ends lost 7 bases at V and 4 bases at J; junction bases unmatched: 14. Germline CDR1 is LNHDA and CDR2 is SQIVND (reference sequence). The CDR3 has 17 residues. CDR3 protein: CASNDPLSGGFTGELFF. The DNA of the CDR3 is TGTGCCAGTAACGACCCTCTCAGCGGGGGATTCACCGGGGAGCTGTTTTTT.

The CDR3 sequence is CASSGQANTGELFF. CDR3 DNA sequence: TGTGCCAGCAGTGGACAGGCGAACACCGGGGAGCTGTTTTTT. The V gene is TRBV2, the J gene TRBJ2-2; D possibly corresponds to TRBD1 (6 bases). CDR1 and CDR2 from the germline V gene are SNHLY and FYNNEI. The CDR3 is made up of 14 amino acids. With 4 bases removed from V and 0 bases from J, the gap between germline ends came to 6 bases.

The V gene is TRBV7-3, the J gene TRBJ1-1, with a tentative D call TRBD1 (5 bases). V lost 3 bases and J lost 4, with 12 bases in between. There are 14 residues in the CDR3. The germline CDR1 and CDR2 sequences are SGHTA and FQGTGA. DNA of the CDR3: TGTGCCAGCAGCTTGGCGGGGGGAAGCACTGAAGCTTTCTTT. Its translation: CASSLAGGSTEAFF.

This chain's CDR3 is CASSKDRAYGYTF. CDR3 DNA: TGTGCCAGCAGCAAGGACAGGGCTTATGGCTACACCTTC. The V and J genes are TRBV7-2 and TRBJ1-2, with TRBD1 identical over 8 bases. Germline assignment: CDR1 SGHTA and CDR2 FQGNSA. J gave up 5 bases and V 5 bases, and 4 bases lay outside the gene matches. The CDR3 runs 13 residues. The whole variable domain, filled in from reference TRBV7-2 and TRBJ1-2, reads GAGVSQSPSNKVTEKGKDVELRCDPISGHTALYWYRQSLGQGLEFLIYFQGNSAPDKSGLPSDRFSAERTGGSVSTLTIQRTQQEDSAVYLCASSKDRAYGYTFGSGTRLTVV.

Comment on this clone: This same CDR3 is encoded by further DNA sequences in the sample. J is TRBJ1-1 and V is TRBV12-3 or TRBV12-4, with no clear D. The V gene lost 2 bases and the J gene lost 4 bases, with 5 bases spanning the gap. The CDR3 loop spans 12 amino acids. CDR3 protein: CASSLTGTEAFF. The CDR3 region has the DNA TGTGCCAGCAGTTTAACTGGCACTGAAGCTTTCTTT.

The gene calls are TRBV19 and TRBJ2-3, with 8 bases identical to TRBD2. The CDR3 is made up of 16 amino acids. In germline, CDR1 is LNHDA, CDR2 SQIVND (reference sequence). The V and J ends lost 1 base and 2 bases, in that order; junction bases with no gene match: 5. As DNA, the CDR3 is TGTGCCAGTAGTATAGGGGCGGGGGGCCTCACAGATACGCAGTATTTT. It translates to CASSIGAGGLTDTQYF.